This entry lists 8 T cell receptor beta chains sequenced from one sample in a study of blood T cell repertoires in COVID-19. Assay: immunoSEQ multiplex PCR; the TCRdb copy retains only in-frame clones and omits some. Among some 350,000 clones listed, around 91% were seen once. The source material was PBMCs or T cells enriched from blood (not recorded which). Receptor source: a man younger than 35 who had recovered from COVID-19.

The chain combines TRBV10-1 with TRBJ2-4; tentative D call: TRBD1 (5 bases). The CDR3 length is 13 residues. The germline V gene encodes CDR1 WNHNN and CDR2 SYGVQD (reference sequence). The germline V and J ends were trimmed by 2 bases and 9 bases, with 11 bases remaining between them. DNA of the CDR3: TGCGCCAGCAGTGAGACAGGCCTCGGCATTCAGTACTTC. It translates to CASSETGLGIQYF.

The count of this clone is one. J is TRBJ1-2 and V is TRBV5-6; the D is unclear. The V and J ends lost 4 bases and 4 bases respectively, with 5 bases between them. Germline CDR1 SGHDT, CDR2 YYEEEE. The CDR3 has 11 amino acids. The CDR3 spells CASSSGYGYTF. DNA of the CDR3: TGTGCCAGCAGCAGCGGCTATGGCTACACCTTC.

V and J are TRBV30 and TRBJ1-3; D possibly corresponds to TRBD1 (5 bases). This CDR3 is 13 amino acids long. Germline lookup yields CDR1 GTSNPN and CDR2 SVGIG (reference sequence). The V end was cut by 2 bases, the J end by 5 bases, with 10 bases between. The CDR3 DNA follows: TGTGCCTGGAGTTACGACAGCCGAAACACCATATATTTT. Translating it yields CAWSYDSRNTIYF.

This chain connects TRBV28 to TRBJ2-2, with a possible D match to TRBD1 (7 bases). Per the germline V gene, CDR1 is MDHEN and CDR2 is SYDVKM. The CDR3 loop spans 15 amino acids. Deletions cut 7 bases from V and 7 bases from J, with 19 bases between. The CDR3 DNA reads TGTGCCAGCAAACTAGCCGGACAGGTCATCGGGGAGCTGTTTTTT. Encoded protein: CASKLAGQVIGELFF. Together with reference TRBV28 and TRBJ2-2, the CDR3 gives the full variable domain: DVKVTQSSRYLVKRTGEKVFLECVQDMDHENMFWYRQDPGLGLRLIYFSYDVKMKEKGDIPEGYSVSREKKERFSLILESASTNQTSMYLCASKLAGQVIGELFFGEGSRLTVL.

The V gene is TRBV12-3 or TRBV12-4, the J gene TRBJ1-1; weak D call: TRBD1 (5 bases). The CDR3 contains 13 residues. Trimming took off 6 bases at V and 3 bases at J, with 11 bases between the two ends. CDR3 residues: CASSRDRYTEAFF. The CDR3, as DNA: TGTGCCAGCAGCAGGGATAGATACACTGAAGCTTTCTTT.

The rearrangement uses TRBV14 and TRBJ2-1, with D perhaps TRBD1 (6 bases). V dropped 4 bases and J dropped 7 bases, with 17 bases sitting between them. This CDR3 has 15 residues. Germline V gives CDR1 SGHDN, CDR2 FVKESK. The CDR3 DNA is TGTGCCAGCAGCCGAGGGGGACCGCCTTATAATGAGCAGTTCTTC. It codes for CASSRGGPPYNEQFF. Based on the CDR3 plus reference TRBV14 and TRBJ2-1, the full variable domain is EAGVTQFPSHSVIEKGQTVTLRCDPISGHDNLYWYRRVMGKEIKFLLHFVKESKQDESGMPNNRFLAERTGGTYSTLKVQPAELEDSGVYFCASSRGGPPYNEQFFGPGTRLTVL.

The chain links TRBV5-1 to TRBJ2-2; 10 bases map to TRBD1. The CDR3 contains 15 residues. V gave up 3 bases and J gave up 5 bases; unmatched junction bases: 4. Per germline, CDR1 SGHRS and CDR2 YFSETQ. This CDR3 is CASSWGQGRTGELFF. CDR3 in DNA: TGCGCCAGCAGCTGGGGACAGGGGAGAACCGGGGAGCTGTTTTTT.

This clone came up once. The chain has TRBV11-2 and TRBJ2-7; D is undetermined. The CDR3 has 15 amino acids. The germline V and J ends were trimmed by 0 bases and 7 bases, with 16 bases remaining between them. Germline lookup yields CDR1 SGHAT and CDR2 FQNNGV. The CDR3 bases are TGTGCCAGCAGCTTAGATCAGGCCCCCCTCTGGGAGCAGTACTTC. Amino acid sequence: CASSLDQAPLWEQYF. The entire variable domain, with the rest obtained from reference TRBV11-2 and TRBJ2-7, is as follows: EAGVAQSPRYKIIEKRQSVAFWCNPISGHATLYWYQQILGQGPKLLIQFQNNGVVDDSQLPKDRFSAERLKGVDSTLKIQPAKLEDSAVYLCASSLDQAPLWEQYFGPGTRLTVT.